These T cell receptor beta chains were read from a single sample in a study of blood T cell repertoires in COVID-19. The method was immunoSEQ multiplex PCR; TCRdb's version includes in-frame clones alone and lacks a portion of them. The data contain tens of thousands of clones, about 84% of them singletons. The specimen sequenced was peripheral blood. The receptors come from a man aged 50-60 years with active COVID-19. The CDR3 runs from the conserved cysteine through the conserved F or W. Each record gives: D gene, clone size, V gene, J gene, CDR3 DNA, CDR3 protein. D genes are given only for firm matches. Only part of the rows carry a size: once, few, many, or a class if the clone is expanded.

TRBD1	few	TRBV28	TRBJ1-6	TGTGCCAGCAGTTTAGGACAGGGGCTGGGTAATTCACCCCTCCACTTT	CASSLGQGLGNSPLHF
-	-	TRBV12-3/TRBV12-4	TRBJ1-3	TGTGCCAGCGGAGTCTCTGGAAACACCATATATTTT	CASGVSGNTIYF
TRBD1	few	TRBV3-1/TRBV3-2	TRBJ2-7	TGTGCCAGCAGCCATACCGGGCAGGGGGCGGGTGAGCAGTACTTC	CASSHTGQGAGEQYF
TRBD1	-	TRBV2	TRBJ1-1	TGTGCCAGCAGCCGCACCTGGACAGGGGACACTGAAGCTTTCTTT	CASSRTWTGDTEAFF
TRBD1	-	TRBV24-1	TRBJ2-3	TGTGCCACCAGTGATGACAGGGGGAGCACAGATACGCAGTATTTT	CATSDDRGSTDTQYF
TRBD1	-	TRBV5-4	TRBJ2-7	TGTGCCAGCAGCGCGGGACAGGCGGAGGAGCAGTACTTC	CASSAGQAEEQYF
-	-	TRBV7-2	TRBJ2-7	TGTGCCAGCAGCTTAAGGGGCGTGGGGGGATCCTACGAGCAGTACTTC	CASSLRGVGGSYEQYF
TRBD2	few	TRBV4-2	TRBJ2-1	TGTGCCAGCAGCCAAGAACTAGCGGGGACTCAGCAGTTCTTC	CASSQELAGTQQFF
TRBD1	-	TRBV29-1	TRBJ1-4	TGCAGCGTCAGGACAGGTCAAAATGAAAAACTGTTTTTT	CSVRTGQNEKLFF
TRBD2	once	TRBV5-1	TRBJ2-1	TGCGCCAGCAGCTTGGAGGCGGGGGTCAATGAGCAGTTCTTC	CASSLEAGVNEQFF
-	-	TRBV4-2	TRBJ1-5	TGTGCCAGCAGCCAAGGAGAAGATCAGCCCCAGCATTTT	CASSQGEDQPQHF
-	-	TRBV27	TRBJ2-7	TGTGCCAGCAGTTTCCGGGACGGCGGGGACGAGCAGTACTTC	CASSFRDGGDEQYF
-	-	TRBV27	TRBJ2-7	TGTGCCAGCAGTTTGCTTACAGGGATCACCTACGAGCAGTACTTC	CASSLLTGITYEQYF
-	-	TRBV10-3	TRBJ1-2	TGTGCCATCAGTGAGGGAGGGAGGGAAGGCTACACCTTC	CAISEGGREGYTF
-	-	TRBV7-8	TRBJ2-1	TGTGCCAGCAGTCTGACTCGGGACAATGAGCAGTTCTTC	CASSLTRDNEQFF
-	few	TRBV7-9	TRBJ2-6	TGTGCCAGCAGCTTACTCGGGATTTCAATCTCTGGGGCCAACGTCCTGACTTTC	CASSLLGISISGANVLTF
TRBD2	-	TRBV7-8	TRBJ2-3	TGTGCCAGCAGCCTGGGACTAGCGGGAGGGGGGGATACGCAGTATTTT	CASSLGLAGGGDTQYF
-	-	TRBV4-3	TRBJ2-3	TGCGCCAGCAGCCCCATTGGGAGTACGGGGGATACGCAGTATTTT	CASSPIGSTGDTQYF
-	-	TRBV4-2	TRBJ2-1	TGTGCCAGCAGCCAGGGGGGGGCATCCTACAATGAGCAGTTCTTC	CASSQGGASYNEQFF
TRBD1	-	TRBV5-4	TRBJ1-5	TGTGCCAGCAGCTTGGGGACAGGGGACAATCAGCCCCAGCATTTT	CASSLGTGDNQPQHF
-	-	TRBV28	TRBJ2-7	TGTGCCAGCGTAGGAACCGGGACACTCTCCTCCTACGAGCAGTACTTC	CASVGTGTLSSYEQYF
TRBD2	-	TRBV28	TRBJ2-2	TGTGCCAGCACCTCCGGGACTACACCCGGGGAGCTGTTTTTT	CASTSGTTPGELFF
TRBD2	-	TRBV4-1	TRBJ2-1	TGCGCCAGCAGCCAAGAACCTAGCGGGGGGGCCGTTGAGCAGTTCTTC	CASSQEPSGGAVEQFF
-	-	TRBV6-5	TRBJ1-1	TGTGCCACCTCCCCCAGGGTAGGCATGAACACTGAAGCTTTCTTT	CATSPRVGMNTEAFF
TRBD2	once	TRBV3-1/TRBV3-2	TRBJ2-1	TGTGCCAGCAGCCGCGGCACTAGCGGGGGTCGTCTGCAGTTCTTC	CASSRGTSGGRLQFF
TRBD1	once	TRBV19	TRBJ1-3	TGTGCCATCCCGACAGGGCGGAGGAACACCATATATTTT	CAIPTGRRNTIYF
-	-	TRBV7-8	TRBJ2-1	TGTGCCAGCAGCTTAGAACTTCTCACCTACAATGAGCAGTTCTTC	CASSLELLTYNEQFF
-	-	TRBV3-1/TRBV3-2	TRBJ2-6	TGTGCCAGCAGCCGCAGGGGCTCTGGGGCCAACGTCCTGACTTTC	CASSRRGSGANVLTF
TRBD2	-	TRBV4-1	TRBJ2-1	TGCGCCAGCAGCCAACTCGGGAGGTCGTCCTACAATGAGCAGTTCTTC	CASSQLGRSSYNEQFF
TRBD1	-	TRBV2	TRBJ1-2	TGTGCCAGCCTTCTCACTAGCCAGGGGGCCGTTGGCTACACCTTC	CASLLTSQGAVGYTF
TRBD2	-	TRBV5-1	TRBJ2-3	TGCGCCAGCAGCTTGGGACTAGCGGGAAGCACAGATACGCAGTATTTT	CASSLGLAGSTDTQYF
-	-	TRBV4-3	TRBJ2-3	TGCGCCAGCAGCCAAGAGGGACTTAATCCACAGTACACGCAGTATTTT	CASSQEGLNPQYTQYF
-	-	TRBV24-1	TRBJ1-2	TGTGCCACCAGTGATTTGGAGGCAACCTATGGCTACACCTTC	CATSDLEATYGYTF
-	-	TRBV10-1	TRBJ2-1	TGCGCCAGCAGTGAGTCGGTGGTAGCTGAGCAGTTCTTC	CASSESVVAEQFF
-	-	TRBV21-1	TRBJ1-2	TGTGCCAGCAGCAATCAGGACAGGGGCTTTAACTATGGCTACACCTTC	CASSNQDRGFNYGYTF
-	-	TRBV5-1	TRBJ2-5	TGCGCCAGCAGCCCAGACTCGTCCGGAAAGACCCAGTACTTC	CASSPDSSGKTQYF
TRBD2	-	TRBV4-1	TRBJ2-3	TGCGCCAGCAGCCAAGGCCGTGGGCGGGAGGGGGCAGATACGCAGTATTTT	CASSQGRGREGADTQYF
-	-	TRBV27	TRBJ1-6	TGTGCCAGCAGCCCCTTGATGAGCTCCTATAATTCACCCCTCCACTTT	CASSPLMSSYNSPLHF
-	-	TRBV28	TRBJ2-7	TGTGCCAGCATCAGGGCAGACGAGCAGTACTTC	CASIRADEQYF
-	-	TRBV7-9	TRBJ2-7	TGTGCCAGCAGTTCGCATTCAGGGCGGTCCTACGAGCAGTACTTC	CASSSHSGRSYEQYF
-	-	TRBV4-1	TRBJ1-2	TGCGCCAGCAGCCAAGATAACGGGGGGGGTTATGGCTACACCTTC	CASSQDNGGGYGYTF
-	-	TRBV6-5	TRBJ1-2	TGTGCCAGCAGTTACCTTCAGGGGAACTATGGCTACACCTTC	CASSYLQGNYGYTF
-	-	TRBV6-1	TRBJ2-7	TGTGCCAGCAGTGAAGGGCCGGGACATAACTACGAGCAGTACTTC	CASSEGPGHNYEQYF
-	-	TRBV27	TRBJ2-3	TGTGCCAGCAGTTTGAGTTTCGGTGATGGGGCTTGGTCAGATACGCAGTATTTT	CASSLSFGDGAWSDTQYF
-	-	TRBV6-5	TRBJ1-2	TGTGCCAGCAGTTACTCGATGAGTCGGGGGGACTATGGCTACACCTTC	CASSYSMSRGDYGYTF
-	-	TRBV7-9	TRBJ1-2	TGTGCCAGCAGCTTAGAACACGAGGCGACCTCCTATGGCTACACCTTC	CASSLEHEATSYGYTF
-	-	TRBV4-1	TRBJ2-1	TGCGCCAGCAGCCAAGCGGGGACACAGCGGGAATGGGTTAATGAGCAGTTCTTC	CASSQAGTQREWVNEQFF
-	-	TRBV12-3/TRBV12-4	TRBJ2-1	TGTGCCAGCACCCCCGGACAGCACAATGAGCAGTTCTTC	CASTPGQHNEQFF
TRBD1	-	TRBV18	TRBJ1-1	TGTGCCAGCTCACCGGGACAGGGCACTGAAGCTTTCTTT	CASSPGQGTEAFF
TRBD1	-	TRBV2	TRBJ2-7	TGTGCCAGCAGCCGAGGACAGGCCTACGAGCAGTACTTC	CASSRGQAYEQYF
-	-	TRBV28	TRBJ1-2	TGTGCCAGCAGTTTTGATCCGCGGGGCTATGGCTACACCTTC	CASSFDPRGYGYTF
-	-	TRBV6-5	TRBJ2-5	TGTGCCAGCAGTTACAGTGCATTGCGGGCCCAAGAGACCCAGTACTTC	CASSYSALRAQETQYF
TRBD1	few	TRBV4-2	TRBJ2-2	TGTGCCAGCAGCCAAGGTCCAGGGGGGAACACCGGGGAGCTGTTTTTT	CASSQGPGGNTGELFF
TRBD1	-	TRBV4-3	TRBJ2-3	TGCGCCAGCAGCGTGGACAGGGGCCCAGATACGCAGTATTTT	CASSVDRGPDTQYF
-	-	TRBV5-8	TRBJ1-5	TGTGCCAGCAGCCAAGGGGAACTGAGCAATCAGCCCCAGCATTTT	CASSQGELSNQPQHF